What follows is one T cell receptor (beta chain) and its context. This study enrolled people aged about 18 to 95 from about two dozen US geographic areas. Profiling relied on immunoSEQ multiplex PCR, and the TCRdb table lists in-frame clones only, not all of them. The sample lists approximately 81,000 clones, roughly 89% seen once, with under 1.5% in the top ten. This specimen belongs to a study of blood T cell repertoires in COVID-19. Trimming took 0 bases from V and 7 from J; bases not matched to a gene: 10. In germline, CDR1 is SGDLS, CDR2 YYNGEE. This CDR3 has 16 amino acids. The source of this sequence is a woman between 45 and 65 years old with acute COVID-19. This chain uses TRBV9 with TRBJ2-1; TRBD1 aligns across 7 bases. The sequenced material came from PBMCs or T cells enriched from blood (not recorded which). The CDR3 DNA follows: TGTGCCAGCAGCGTAGAGGCAGGGGGTTACGCGAATGAGCAGTTCTTC. The encoded protein is CASSVEAGGYANEQFF.